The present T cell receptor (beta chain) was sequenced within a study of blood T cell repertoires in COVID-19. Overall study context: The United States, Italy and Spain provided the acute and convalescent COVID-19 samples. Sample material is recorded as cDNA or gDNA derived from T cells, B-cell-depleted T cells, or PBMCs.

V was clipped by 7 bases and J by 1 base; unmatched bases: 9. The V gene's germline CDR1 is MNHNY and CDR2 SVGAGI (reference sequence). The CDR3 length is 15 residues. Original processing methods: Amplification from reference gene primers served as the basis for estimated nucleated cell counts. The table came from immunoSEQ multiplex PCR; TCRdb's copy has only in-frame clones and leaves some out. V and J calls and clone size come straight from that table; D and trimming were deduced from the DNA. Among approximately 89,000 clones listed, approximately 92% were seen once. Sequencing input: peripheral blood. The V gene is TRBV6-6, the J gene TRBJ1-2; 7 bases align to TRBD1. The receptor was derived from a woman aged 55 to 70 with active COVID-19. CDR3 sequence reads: CASTQGGRLNYGYTF. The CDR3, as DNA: TGTGCCAGCACTCAGGGGGGCAGACTTAACTATGGCTACACCTTC.